The 30 T cell receptor beta chains below were found in one sample sequenced in a study of cytomegalovirus exposure and HLA in healthy donors. Amplification used 60 Vbeta primers and 13 Jbeta primers. Clones were read by immunoSEQ multiplex PCR, and TCRdb kept only the in-frame ones, dropping some. The sample holds around 100,000 clones, 79% seen once. Sequences were obtained from PBMCs. These receptors were obtained from a woman in her thirties or forties in good health and CMV-seronegative.

V gene TRBV5-1 combines with J gene TRBJ2-7; 10 bases are a match to TRBD1. CDR1 and CDR2 (germline): SGHRS, YFSETQ. The CDR3 totals 14 residues. V lost 4 bases and J lost 3; bases outside the gene matches: 4. CDR3 DNA: TGCGCCAGCAGCGAGGACAGGGGGGACTACGAGCAGTACTTC. Its translation is CASSEDRGDYEQYF.

This clone was seen only a few times. This chain joins TRBV9 and TRBJ1-4; tentatively, D is TRBD1 (5 bases). The CDR3 is 16 amino acids. Germline assignment: CDR1 SGDLS and CDR2 YYNGEE. V was shortened by 3 bases and J by 3 bases, with 15 bases between the two germline ends. CDR3 nucleotides: TGTGCCAGCAGCGCCCGAGCAGGGTTTCCTAATGAAAAACTGTTTTTT. This encodes CASSARAGFPNEKLFF.

A single count supports this clone. The CDR3 spells CASSLGSEAGLLSYTF. The CDR3 bases are TGCGCCAGCAGCTTGGGGTCCGAGGCAGGACTATTGAGCTACACCTTC. The V gene is TRBV5-1, the J gene TRBJ1-2; no firm D call. The germline V gene encodes CDR1 SGHRS and CDR2 YFSETQ. This CDR3 is built from 16 residues. V was clipped by 0 bases and J by 9 bases, with 21 bases between them.

The chain combines TRBV5-4 with TRBJ1-2, with 10 nucleotides matching TRBD1. The trim removed 1 base at V and 8 bases at J, leaving 11 bases unmatched. Germline V gene sequence: CDR1 SGHNT, CDR2 YYREEE (reference sequence). This CDR3 contains 16 residues. The CDR3 loop is CASSLPRDRGLRGYTF. For the CDR3, the DNA is TGTGCCAGCAGCTTGCCCCGGGACAGGGGCCTTCGGGGCTACACCTTC.

The V call is TRBV28, the J call TRBJ1-5, with TRBD1 matching 7 bases. This CDR3 is 14 amino acids long. The V gene's germline CDR1 is MDHEN and CDR2 SYDVKM. Trimming at V came to 7 bases and at J to 4 bases, leaving 7 bases not matched to a gene. This CDR3 is CASTRRGRNQPQHF. The CDR3 DNA follows: TGTGCCAGCACCCGTAGGGGGCGGAATCAGCCCCAGCATTTT.

V is TRBV10-3 and J is TRBJ2-3, with 10 bases aligning to TRBD2. V was pared by 7 bases and J by 1 base, with 5 bases of the junction left unmatched. There are 15 residues in the CDR3. Germline V gene sequence: CDR1 ENHRY, CDR2 SYGVKD. The CDR3 loop reads CAITNLAGGTDTQYF. In DNA, the CDR3 is TGTGCCATCACCAACCTAGCGGGGGGCACAGATACGCAGTATTTT.

The J gene is TRBJ1-2, the V gene TRBV13; D uncertain. V shed 6 bases and J shed 3 bases, with 5 bases lying between them. The CDR3 runs 11 residues. Germline V lookup: CDR1 PRHDT, CDR2 FYEKMQ (reference sequence). CDR3 amino acids: CASRRDYGYTF. The CDR3 DNA is TGTGCCAGCAGACGGGACTATGGCTACACCTTC.

The chain is built from TRBV6-5 and TRBJ2-1, with 9 bases identical to TRBD1. The germline CDR1 and CDR2 sequences are MNHEY and SVGAGI. The CDR3 has 14 amino acids. V lost 9 bases to trimming and J lost 5 bases; unmatched junction nucleotides: 8. CDR3 loop: CASGDREIDNEQFF. The CDR3 bases are TGTGCCAGTGGGGACAGGGAGATCGACAATGAGCAGTTCTTC.

The V gene is TRBV5-8, the J gene TRBJ1-5, with 9 bases fitting TRBD1. In germline, CDR1 is SGHTS, CDR2 YDEGEE. V lost 5 bases and J lost 0; bases outside the gene matches: 3. This CDR3 has 15 amino acids. CDR3 nucleotides: TGTGCCAGCAGGACAGGGGGTAATAGCAATCAGCCCCAGCATTTT. Translating it yields CASRTGGNSNQPQHF.

The V call is TRBV7-2, the J call TRBJ1-3; TRBD1 matches 9 bases. Germline CDR1 is SGHTA and CDR2 is FQGNSA. Unmatched junction bases numbered 15, after V lost 4 bases and J lost 14 bases. The CDR3 is 15 amino acids. The CDR3 here is CASSYPGTGKFSLYF. CDR3 nucleotides: TGTGCCAGCAGCTACCCAGGGACAGGGAAGTTCTCCCTATATTTT.

The chain carries TRBV19 and TRBJ2-7, with D tentatively TRBD1 (6 bases). Deletions cut 6 bases from V and 3 bases from J, with 9 bases between. The CDR3 runs 12 residues. Germline CDR1 and CDR2: LNHDA and SQIVND (reference sequence). This chain's CDR3 is CASSPTGYEQYF. The CDR3 DNA sequence: TGTGCCAGTAGCCCGACAGGCTACGAGCAGTACTTC.

In this sample, this clone turned up once. The chain has TRBV28 and TRBJ2-1; a weak D match, TRBD2 (6 bases). V gave up 6 bases and J gave up 6 bases, with 18 bases separating them. CDR3 length: 15 residues. In germline, CDR1 is MDHEN, CDR2 SYDVKM. The CDR3 here is CASSTREVAGNEQFF. The CDR3, as DNA: TGTGCCAGCAGCACCAGGGAGGTAGCAGGCAATGAGCAGTTCTTC.

Only one count was recorded for this clone. DNA of the CDR3: TGCAGTGCTAGCCAGCAAGAGACCCAGTACTTC. Translated: CSASQQETQYF. This sequence joins TRBV20-1 and TRBJ2-5; D gene unclear. CDR1 is DFQATT and CDR2 is SNEGSKA in the germline V gene (reference sequence). The germline V and J ends were trimmed by 3 bases and 2 bases, with 4 bases remaining between them. The CDR3 runs 11 residues.

The chain employs TRBV4-1 and TRBJ2-1; 9 nucleotides align to TRBD2. Germline-derived CDR1 and CDR2 are MGHRA and YSYEKL. The V segment lost 4 bases and the J segment 6 bases; nucleotides outside the gene matches: 10. The CDR3 covers 16 residues. The CDR3 loop reads CASSLLAGILRNEQFF. In nucleotides, the CDR3 is TGCGCCAGCAGCCTCCTAGCGGGGATTCTCCGCAATGAGCAGTTCTTC.

This clone was counted once. This chain connects TRBV23-1 to TRBJ1-2; tentatively, D is TRBD1 (6 bases). TRBV23-1 counts as an open reading frame of uncertain function. The ends were cut back, 4 bases at V and 3 bases at J, with 15 bases in the middle. The CDR3 spans 15 residues. CDR3 nucleotide sequence: TGCGCCAGCAGTCCATTGGACAGCCCAGACTATGGCTACACCTTC. It specifies CASSPLDSPDYGYTF.

The V gene is TRBV5-4, the J gene TRBJ2-6; D is uncertain. This CDR3 is 14 amino acids long. V was pared by 3 bases and J by 2 bases, with 6 bases between. Germline assignment: CDR1 SGHNT and CDR2 YYREEE (reference sequence). The CDR3 sequence is CASSSGAGANVLTF. Here the CDR3 DNA reads TGTGCCAGCAGCTCCGGAGCTGGGGCCAACGTCCTGACTTTC.

The chain has TRBV30 and TRBJ1-1; 9 nucleotides line up with TRBD1. Germline values: CDR1 GTSNPN, CDR2 SVGIG (reference sequence). Trimming took 2 bases from V and 4 from J; bases not matched to a gene: 8. The CDR3 length is 15 residues. CDR3 loop: CAWSPSTGGVTEAFF. The CDR3 region has the DNA TGTGCCTGGAGTCCCTCGACAGGGGGTGTCACTGAAGCTTTCTTT.

V usage is TRBV28 and J usage is TRBJ2-5, with a tentative D call TRBD2 (7 bases). The CDR3 runs to 14 residues. Germline V lookup: CDR1 MDHEN, CDR2 SYDVKM. V was shortened by 7 bases and J by 3 bases, with 15 bases between the two germline ends. This CDR3 reads CASIEGGLEETQYF. The CDR3 bases are TGTGCCAGCATCGAGGGGGGGTTGGAAGAGACCCAGTACTTC.

The rearrangement joins TRBV30 to TRBJ2-6, with a tentative D call TRBD2 (5 bases). The CDR3 sequence is 17 residues long. Germline lookup yields CDR1 GTSNPN and CDR2 SVGIG (reference sequence). V lost 3 bases, J lost 0 bases, and 15 bases lay in between. CDR3 nucleotide sequence: TGTGCCTGGAGCGGAGGCCTCGGGGTCTCTGGGGCCAACGTCCTGACTTTC. Its translation: CAWSGGLGVSGANVLTF.

The V gene is TRBV19, the J gene TRBJ2-3; D is possibly TRBD1 (5 bases). The CDR3 spans 15 residues. The germline gives CDR1 LNHDA, CDR2 SQIVND (reference sequence). The V end lost 7 bases, the J end lost 6 bases, and 20 bases lay between the germline ends. This CDR3 reads CASTHGASTSDTQYF. CDR3 DNA sequence: TGTGCCAGTACCCATGGGGCTTCCACGTCGGATACGCAGTATTTT.

The rearrangement uses TRBV19 and TRBJ1-5; TRBD1 might be the D (6 bases). Germline CDR1 reads LNHDA; CDR2 reads SQIVND (reference sequence). Between the trimmed V and J ends, which lost 4 bases and 5 bases, there was a span of 15 bases. The CDR3 runs 15 residues. The CDR3 region is CASSRIGQIDQPQHF. In DNA, the CDR3 is TGTGCCAGTAGTAGGATTGGACAGATTGATCAGCCCCAGCATTTT.

The rearrangement joins TRBV5-4 to TRBJ2-1; no clear D. Deletions cut 0 bases from V and 6 bases from J, with 13 bases between. Per germline, CDR1 SGHNT and CDR2 YYREEE (reference sequence). This CDR3 comprises 15 residues. The CDR3 here is CASSLEYEASNEQFF. For the CDR3, the DNA is TGTGCCAGCAGCTTGGAGTATGAGGCCTCCAATGAGCAGTTCTTC.

The V call is TRBV5-1, the J call TRBJ1-6; TRBD1 is a possible D gene (6 bases). Germline V lookup: CDR1 SGHRS, CDR2 YFSETQ. V lost 4 bases and J 7 bases, leaving 15 bases between the germline ends. The CDR3 sequence is 15 residues long. CDR3 region: CASSVGGLKNSPLHF. The CDR3 region has the DNA TGCGCCAGCAGCGTAGGGGGTTTAAAGAATTCACCCCTCCACTTT.

This chain connects TRBV28 to TRBJ2-4; TRBD2 agrees at 7 bases. This CDR3 contains 17 residues. Germline CDR1 MDHEN, CDR2 SYDVKM. J lost 0 bases, V lost 2 bases, and 7 bases had no gene match. CDR3 sequence (DNA): TGTGCCAGCAGTTTAGGCGGGGGTCCGCTAGCCAAAAACATTCAGTACTTC. Amino acid sequence: CASSLGGGPLAKNIQYF.

The chain carries TRBV5-1 and TRBJ1-1; the D gene is possibly TRBD1 (5 bases). Per germline, CDR1 SGHRS and CDR2 YFSETQ. CDR3 length equals 12 residues. Trimming took off 0 bases at V and 7 bases at J, with 7 bases between the two ends. The CDR3 region has the DNA TGCGCCAGCAGCTTGGCTCAGGGTGAAGCTTTCTTT. It codes for CASSLAQGEAFF.

The J gene is TRBJ1-5, the V gene TRBV2, with D possibly matching TRBD1 (6 bases). Trimming took 5 bases from V and 7 from J, leaving 9 bases between them. Germline assignment: CDR1 SNHLY and CDR2 FYNNEI. CDR3 length equals 12 residues. The CDR3 DNA reads TGTGCCAGCAGTCTTACAGGGCAGCCCCAGCATTTT. It encodes CASSLTGQPQHF.

V gene TRBV28 combines with J gene TRBJ2-1, with D possibly matching TRBD2 (6 bases). Trimming took off 6 bases at V and 4 bases at J, with 10 bases between the two ends. The CDR3 is made up of 13 amino acids. CDR1 and CDR2 from the germline V gene are MDHEN and SYDVKM. In DNA, the CDR3 is TGTGCCAGCAGGCGGGACGTTTACAATGAGCAGTTCTTC. Amino acids: CASRRDVYNEQFF.

This clone was detected once. J is TRBJ1-1 and V is TRBV30, with 7 bases lining up with TRBD1. Per the germline V gene, CDR1 is GTSNPN and CDR2 is SVGIG (reference sequence). The CDR3 runs 13 residues. J lost 5 bases, V lost 5 bases, and 8 bases had no gene match. The CDR3 DNA reads as TGTGCCTGGGCGACAGGGTGGGGGACTGAAGCTTTCTTT. Translated: CAWATGWGTEAFF.

V gene TRBV19 combines with J gene TRBJ1-2; perhaps TRBD1 as D (6 bases). V lost 7 bases to trimming and J lost 6 bases, with 15 bases between them. The CDR3 is 13 amino acids. Looked up from germline, CDR1 is LNHDA and CDR2 is SQIVND (reference sequence). CDR3 bases: TGTGCCAGTACTCAAACAGGGTTCGATGGCTACACCTTC. It translates to CASTQTGFDGYTF.

This clone occurred a few times. J is TRBJ2-1 and V is TRBV6-5; D may be TRBD2 (7 bases). Germline loops: CDR1 MNHEY, CDR2 SVGAGI. This CDR3 is built from 13 residues. V lost 8 bases and J lost 7, with 15 bases in between. The CDR3 DNA follows: TGTGCCAGCTCGAGGGGGGGGAGGAATGAGCAGTTCTTC. Translation: CASSRGGRNEQFF.